The clone carrying this T cell receptor beta chain has a count of ten or more. The antigen remains undetermined. This entry comes from a study of T cell repertoires in cytomegalovirus infection. Overall study context: CMV infection and matching HLA type were both indicated by public TCR beta signatures. Study-wide results and limits: Ex vivo, HLA-C-restricted CMV-specific TCR beta clonotypes prevailed over the rest of the response.

Germline V gene lookup returns CDR1 SGHVS and CDR2 FNYEAQ. V trimming: 4 bases; J trimming: 8 bases; junction bases outside the gene matches: 10. The CDR3 loop spans 14 amino acids. TCRdb used MiXCR to reprocess the reads, holding one entry per CDR3 protein. The repertoire holds about 770,000 distinct CDR3 sequences, with 25% to 30% as singletons. The sample in question was cultured CD8+ T cells from PBMCs, obtained from culture after CMV antigen stimulation. The chain joins TRBV7-6 to TRBJ1-1, with TRBD1 matching 7 bases. The receptor was derived from a human donor in good health (CMV status not recorded). Some clones in this sample may be carry-over from other donors' samples. CDR3 sequence (DNA): TGTGCCAGCAGCTCGTCCACAGGGACAGCCGAAGCTTTCTTT. Protein: CASSSSTGTAEAFF.